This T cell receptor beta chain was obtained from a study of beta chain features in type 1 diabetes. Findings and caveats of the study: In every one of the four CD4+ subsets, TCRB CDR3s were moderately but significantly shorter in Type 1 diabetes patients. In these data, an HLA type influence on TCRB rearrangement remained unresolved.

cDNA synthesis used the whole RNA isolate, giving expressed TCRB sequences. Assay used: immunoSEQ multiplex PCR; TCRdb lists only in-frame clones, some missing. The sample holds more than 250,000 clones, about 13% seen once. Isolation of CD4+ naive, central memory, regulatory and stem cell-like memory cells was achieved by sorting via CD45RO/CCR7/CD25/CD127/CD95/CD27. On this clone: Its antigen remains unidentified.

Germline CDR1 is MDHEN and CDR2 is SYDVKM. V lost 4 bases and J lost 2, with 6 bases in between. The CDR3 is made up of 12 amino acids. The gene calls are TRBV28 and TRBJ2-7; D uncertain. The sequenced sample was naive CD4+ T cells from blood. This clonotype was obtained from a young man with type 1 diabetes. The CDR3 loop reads CASSSQTYEQYF. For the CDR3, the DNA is TGTGCCAGCAGTTCCCAAACCTACGAGCAGTACTTC.